This T cell receptor (beta chain) was identified during a study of T and B cells in COVID-19 patients. As for the study in general: Blood was sampled from COVID-19 patients who were either actively infected or recovered. General observations from the study: Clonality of TRB repertoires was high in active COVID-19; recovery brought above-healthy diversity and richness. There were more than 2,000 TCR clusters exclusive to the recovered cohort, around 32 with low generation probability.

V was clipped by 5 bases and J by 4 bases, with 23 bases between them. The CDR3 contains 17 residues. Germline assignment: CDR1 MNHEY and CDR2 SVGEGT. TRB was amplified from about 260-540 ng of blood genomic DNA. Concerning this clonotype itself: The antigen remains undetermined.

Multiplex PCR with BIOMED2 TRB-A/B primer pools amplified TRB rearrangements. TCRdb analysed the multiplex PCR reads with MiXCR anew, one entry per CDR3 protein. The table has 8,000 to 10,000 distinct CDR3 sequences, around 30% seen once; the top ten hold approximately 30%. The TCR comes from a human donor who had recovered from COVID-19. Sequencing input: blood. The rearrangement links TRBV6-2 or TRBV6-3 to TRBJ1-2, with D possibly TRBD1 on 6 matching bases. CDR3 bases: TGTGCCAGCAGTGAAGGGGCTACAGGGCTGGGTACCTATGGCTACACCTTC. It encodes CASSEGATGLGTYGYTF.